This T cell receptor (beta chain) was captured in a study of post-analysis software for immune sequencing data. Whole-study findings and limits: Batch-matched samples strongly co-clustered by F measure. TRBV segments more frequent in patients than in controls numbered about 5 and included TRBV5-6, TRBV5-1 and TRBV20-1. For normalized Chao1 diversity, multiple sclerosis patients scored significantly lower than controls did.

This clonotype has only a few counts. Its antigen is not known. The CDR3 extends over 15 amino acids. CDR1 is PRHDT and CDR2 is FYEKMQ in the germline V gene (reference sequence). V shed 1 base, J shed 3 bases, and the junction held 5 bases outside the gene matches. Unique molecular identifiers had been added to the TCR beta cDNA libraries. Via MiXCR, TCRdb re-called the PCR reads, giving one row per CDR3 protein. The sample consists of 650,000 to 850,000 distinct CDR3 sequences, just over 45% of them appearing once. V gene TRBV13 combines with J gene TRBJ2-5, with 7 bases identical to TRBD2. The sample was blood. This receptor was obtained from a girl between 10 and 17 years old with multiple sclerosis. This CDR3 reads CASSLAGSGEETQYF. The CDR3 nucleotides are TGTGCCAGCAGCTTAGCCGGGAGCGGGGAAGAGACCCAGTACTTC.